These 18 T cell receptor beta chains were all obtained from the same sample, sequenced in a study of blood T cell repertoires in COVID-19. Using immunoSEQ multiplex PCR, the repertoire was profiled, and TCRdb retains in-frame clones only, with some absent. The data contain under 250,000 clones, almost 85% of them seen just once; the ten biggest clones take up 7.6%. The sequencing sample was made of peripheral blood. Source of these receptors: a woman aged 45 to 65 with active or convalescent COVID-19.

The chain links TRBV27 to TRBJ2-6; tentative D call: TRBD1 (6 bases). Germline V lookup: CDR1 MNHEY, CDR2 SMNVEV (reference sequence). V was trimmed by 4 bases and J by 0 bases, leaving 19 bases between them. The CDR3 has 19 amino acids. The CDR3 nucleotides are TGTGCCAGCAGTTCACTCCGGGACATCGTTATCTCTGGGGCCAACGTCCTGACTTTC. This sequence encodes CASSSLRDIVISGANVLTF. The full variable domain, rest sourced from reference TRBV27 and TRBJ2-6, is EAQVTQNPRYLITVTGKKLTVTCSQNMNHEYMSWYRQDPGLGLRQIYYSMNVEVTDKGDVPEGYKVSRKEKRNFPLILESPSPNQTSLYFCASSSLRDIVISGANVLTFGAGSRLTVL.

The chain combines TRBV6-6 with TRBJ2-7, with TRBD1 matching 7 bases. The CDR3 is 14 amino acids. With V trimmed by 5 bases and J by 2 bases, 6 bases remained unmatched. Looked up from germline, CDR1 is MNHNY and CDR2 is SVGAGI (reference sequence). CDR3 residues: CASSRTGETYEQYV. The CDR3 nucleotides read TGTGCCAGCAGTCGAACAGGGGAAACCTACGAGCAGTACGTC.

CDR3 bases: TGTGCCAGCAGCCCCCAGGGTGTCTACACCGGGGAGCTGTTTTTT. It specifies CASSPQGVYTGELFF. The chain links TRBV3-1 (or the pseudogene TRBV3-2) to TRBJ2-2; perhaps TRBD1 as D (5 bases). The V gene lost 4 bases and the J gene lost 3 bases, with 12 bases spanning the gap. The CDR3 sequence is 15 residues long. CDR1 is LGHDT and CDR2 is YNNKEL in the germline V gene (reference sequence).

The V and J genes are TRBV7-3 and TRBJ1-4; no reliable D call. Germline CDR1 and CDR2: SGHTA and FQGTGA. V was trimmed by 3 bases and J by 5 bases, leaving 7 bases between them. This CDR3 is 13 amino acids long. The CDR3, as DNA: TGTGCCAGCAGCTTGGGCAGAAATGAAAAACTGTTTTTT. Protein product: CASSLGRNEKLFF.

This clone was seen more than once but under ten times. J is TRBJ2-1 and V is TRBV7-9, with D unclear. Germline values: CDR1 SEHNR, CDR2 FQNEAQ (reference sequence). Trimming took 1 base from V and 9 from J, leaving 4 bases between them. The CDR3 is 11 residues long. The CDR3 DNA reads TGTGCCAGCAGCTTAGATAGTGAGCAGTTCTTC. Translated: CASSLDSEQFF.

The chain links TRBV15 to TRBJ2-2; D gene uncertain. With 0 bases removed from V and 6 bases from J, the gap between germline ends came to 8 bases. The CDR3 has 14 residues. Per germline, CDR1 LNHNV and CDR2 YYDKDF (reference sequence). The CDR3 region has the DNA TGTGCCACCAGCAGAGATAAAGCTTCCGGGGAGCTGTTTTTT. It encodes CATSRDKASGELFF.

The chain has TRBV4-1 and TRBJ2-1; 7 bases agree with TRBD2. Germline V CDR1 and CDR2: MGHRA, YSYEKL. V trimming: 0 bases; J trimming: 7 bases; junction bases outside the gene matches: 6. The CDR3 loop spans 15 amino acids. Written as DNA, the CDR3 is TGCGCCAGCAGCCAAGACCCCGCCGGGGGGAATGAGCAGTTCTTC. Its translation is CASSQDPAGGNEQFF.

V usage is TRBV10-3 and J usage is TRBJ1-1; D gene unclear. The germline gives CDR1 ENHRY, CDR2 SYGVKD. Trimming removed 3 bases from V and 8 bases from J, with 7 bases in between. The CDR3 is 11 residues long. CDR3 in amino acids: CAISESGEAFF. The CDR3 DNA follows: TGTGCCATCAGTGAATCGGGGGAAGCTTTCTTT.

The chain joins TRBV6-2 or TRBV6-3 to TRBJ2-3; 9 bases line up with TRBD1. The trim removed 2 bases at V and 6 bases at J, leaving 6 bases unmatched. Per germline, CDR1 MNHEY and CDR2 SVGEGT. The CDR3 length is 15 residues. CDR3 amino acids: CASSYGGTGWDTQYF. The CDR3 nucleotides read TGTGCCAGCAGTTACGGGGGGACAGGGTGGGATACGCAGTATTTT.

This clone was observed a handful of times. The chain uses TRBV10-1 and TRBJ2-7; D not certain. Germline V gene lookup returns CDR1 WNHNN and CDR2 SYGVQD (reference sequence). Trimming removed 7 bases from V and 4 bases from J, with 2 bases in between. This CDR3 has 9 residues. The CDR3 loop reads CASTYEQYF. As DNA, the CDR3 is TGCGCCAGCACTTACGAGCAGTACTTC.

The V gene is TRBV2, the J gene TRBJ2-7, with a possible D match to TRBD1 (6 bases). This CDR3 comprises 14 residues. Germline-derived CDR1 and CDR2 are SNHLY and FYNNEI. V lost 6 bases to trimming and J lost 0 bases, with 12 bases between them. Written as DNA, the CDR3 is TGTGCCAGCAGAAACGGACAGCCCTCCTACGAGCAGTACTTC. Translating gives CASRNGQPSYEQYF.

This clone appeared once. The rearrangement joins TRBV7-9 to TRBJ2-7; the D gene is possibly TRBD2 (5 bases). The ends were cut back, 5 bases at V and 4 bases at J, with 15 bases in the middle. The CDR3 has 14 residues. Germline V gives CDR1 SEHNR, CDR2 FQNEAQ (reference sequence). The DNA for the CDR3 is TGTGCCAGCAGCCTAATCCCCGGGAAATACGAGCAGTACGTC. Residues: CASSLIPGKYEQYV.

The rearrangement links TRBV4-1 to TRBJ1-5, with 10 bases aligning to TRBD1. The germline gives CDR1 MGHRA, CDR2 YSYEKL. The CDR3 extends over 17 amino acids. With 3 bases clipped from V and 3 bases from J, the junction kept 8 bases outside the gene matches. CDR3 amino acids: CASSQEGGTGANQPQHF. The CDR3 DNA reads TGCGCCAGCAGCCAGGAGGGTGGGACAGGGGCCAATCAGCCCCAGCATTTT.

The chain combines TRBV3-1 (or the pseudogene TRBV3-2) with TRBJ2-1, with D perhaps TRBD1 (5 bases). The CDR3 length is 13 residues. Germline-derived CDR1 and CDR2 are LGHDT and YNNKEL (reference sequence). V dropped 1 base and J dropped 5 bases, with 6 bases sitting between them. This CDR3 reads CASSQVGDNEQFF. CDR3 DNA: TGTGCCAGCAGCCAAGTAGGGGACAATGAGCAGTTCTTC.

The chain recombines TRBV28 with TRBJ1-2; 8 bases line up with TRBD1. The J segment lost 7 bases and the V segment lost 8 bases, leaving 6 bases of the junction unmatched. The length of the CDR3 is 12 residues. Looked up from germline, CDR1 is MDHEN and CDR2 is SYDVKM. CDR3 residues: CASRRDRSGYTF. In DNA, the CDR3 is TGTGCCAGCCGCCGGGACAGGTCTGGCTACACCTTC.

The chain joins TRBV10-2 to TRBJ2-1; tentatively, D is TRBD2 (5 bases). V was cut by 4 bases and J by 1 base, with 17 bases left in between. Per the germline V gene, CDR1 is WSHSY and CDR2 is SAAADI. This CDR3 region has 17 residues. CDR3 bases: TGCGCCAGCAGTGCCGACCCCTCCAGCGGATCCTACAATGAGCAGTTCTTC. This codes for CASSADPSSGSYNEQFF.

This chain joins TRBV27 and TRBJ1-4; 9 nucleotides align to TRBD1. The CDR3 extends over 15 amino acids. V lost 4 bases to trimming and J lost 4 bases; unmatched junction nucleotides: 4. Germline CDR1 MNHEY, CDR2 SMNVEV (reference sequence). In DNA form, the CDR3 reads TGTGCCAGCAGTTCAGGACAGGGGCATAATGAAAAACTGTTTTTT. Protein sequence: CASSSGQGHNEKLFF.

V gene TRBV29-1 combines with J gene TRBJ2-7, with D tentatively TRBD2 (6 bases). The V and J ends lost 6 bases and 2 bases respectively, with 23 bases between them. The germline CDR1 and CDR2 sequences are SQVTM and ANQGSEA. There are 16 residues in the CDR3. CDR3 nucleotides: TGCAGCGTGGTGTGGGGTGGGGGACTCCTTACCTACGAGCAGTACTTC. It codes for CSVVWGGGLLTYEQYF.